This passage covers 2 T cell receptor beta chains from one sample sequenced in a study of blood T cell repertoires in COVID-19. The assay was immunoSEQ multiplex PCR, and TCRdb's table has in-frame clones only and misses some. The sample holds approximately 19,000 clones; more than 75% are singletons and the top ten take 16%. The sequencing sample was made of peripheral blood. The receptor set was obtained from a human donor in a cohort sampled during active COVID-19.

The chain carries TRBV29-1 and TRBJ2-7, with 7 bases fitting TRBD2. The germline CDR1 and CDR2 sequences are SQVTM and ANQGSEA. V dropped 4 bases and J dropped 7; count of bases not matched to a gene: 10. The CDR3 loop spans 13 amino acids. The CDR3 nucleotides are TGCAGCGTTGCTTTGCGGGAGTCGGGAGAGCAGTACTTC. Residues: CSVALRESGEQYF.

The chain joins TRBV10-1 to TRBJ2-2; 8 bases line up with TRBD2. The junction had 8 bases not matched to a gene; V was cut back by 3 bases and J by 5 bases. CDR3 length equals 16 residues. The germline V gene encodes CDR1 WNHNN and CDR2 SYGVQD (reference sequence). DNA of the CDR3: TGCGCCAGCAGTGACGGGGGGGGGCGAAGTACCGGGGAGCTGTTTTTT. It is translated as CASSDGGGRSTGELFF.